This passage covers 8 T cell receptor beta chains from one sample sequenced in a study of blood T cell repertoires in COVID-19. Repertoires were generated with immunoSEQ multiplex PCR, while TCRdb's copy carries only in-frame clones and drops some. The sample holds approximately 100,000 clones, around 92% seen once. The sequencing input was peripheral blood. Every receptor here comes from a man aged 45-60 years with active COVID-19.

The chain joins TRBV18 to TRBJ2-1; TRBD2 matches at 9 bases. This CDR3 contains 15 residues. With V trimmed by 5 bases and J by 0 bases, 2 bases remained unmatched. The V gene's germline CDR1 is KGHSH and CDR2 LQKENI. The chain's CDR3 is CASSASGISYNEQFF. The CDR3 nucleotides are TGTGCCAGCTCAGCTAGCGGGATCTCCTACAATGAGCAGTTCTTC.

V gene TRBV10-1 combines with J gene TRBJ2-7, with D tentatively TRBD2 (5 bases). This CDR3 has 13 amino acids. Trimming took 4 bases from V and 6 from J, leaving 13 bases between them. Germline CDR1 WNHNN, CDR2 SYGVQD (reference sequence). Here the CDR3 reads CASSALDSSEQYF. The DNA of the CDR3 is TGCGCCAGCAGTGCTTTGGACTCTTCCGAGCAGTACTTC.

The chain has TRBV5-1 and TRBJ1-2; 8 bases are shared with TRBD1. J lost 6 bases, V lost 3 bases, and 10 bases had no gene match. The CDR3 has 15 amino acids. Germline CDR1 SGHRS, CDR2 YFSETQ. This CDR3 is CASSSGQGTAHGYTF. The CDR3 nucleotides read TGCGCCAGCAGCTCCGGACAGGGAACCGCTCATGGCTACACCTTC.

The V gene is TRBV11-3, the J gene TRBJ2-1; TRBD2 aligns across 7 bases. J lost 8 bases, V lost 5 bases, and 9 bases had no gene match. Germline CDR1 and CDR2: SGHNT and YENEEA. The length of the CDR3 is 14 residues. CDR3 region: CASSGRGVGDEQFF. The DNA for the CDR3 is TGTGCCAGCAGCGGACGGGGGGTGGGCGATGAGCAGTTCTTC.

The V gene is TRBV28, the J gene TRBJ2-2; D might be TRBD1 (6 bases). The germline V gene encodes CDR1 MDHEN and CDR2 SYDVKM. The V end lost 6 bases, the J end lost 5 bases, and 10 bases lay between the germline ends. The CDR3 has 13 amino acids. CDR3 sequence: CASRRTVTGELFF. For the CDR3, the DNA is TGTGCCAGCAGACGGACAGTAACCGGGGAGCTGTTTTTT.

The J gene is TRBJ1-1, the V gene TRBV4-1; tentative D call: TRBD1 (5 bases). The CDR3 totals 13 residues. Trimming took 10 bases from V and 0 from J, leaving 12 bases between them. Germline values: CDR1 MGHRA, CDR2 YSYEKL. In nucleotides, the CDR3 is TGCGCCACCTCAGACAGCCTGAACACTGAAGCTTTCTTT. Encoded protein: CATSDSLNTEAFF.

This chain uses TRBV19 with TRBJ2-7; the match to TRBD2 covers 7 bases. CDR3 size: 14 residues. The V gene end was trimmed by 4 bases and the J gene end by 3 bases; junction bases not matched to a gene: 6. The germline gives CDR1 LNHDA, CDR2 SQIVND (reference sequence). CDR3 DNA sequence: TGTGCCAGTAGTACCTCGCCGGGGGGCTACGAGCAGTACTTC. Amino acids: CASSTSPGGYEQYF.

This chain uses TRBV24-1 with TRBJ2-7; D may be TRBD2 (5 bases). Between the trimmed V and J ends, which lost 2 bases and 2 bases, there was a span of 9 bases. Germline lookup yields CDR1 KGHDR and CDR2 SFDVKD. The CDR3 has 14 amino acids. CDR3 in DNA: TGTGCCACCAGTGATTCTAGCAGCGCCTACGAGCAGTACTTC. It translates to CATSDSSSAYEQYF.